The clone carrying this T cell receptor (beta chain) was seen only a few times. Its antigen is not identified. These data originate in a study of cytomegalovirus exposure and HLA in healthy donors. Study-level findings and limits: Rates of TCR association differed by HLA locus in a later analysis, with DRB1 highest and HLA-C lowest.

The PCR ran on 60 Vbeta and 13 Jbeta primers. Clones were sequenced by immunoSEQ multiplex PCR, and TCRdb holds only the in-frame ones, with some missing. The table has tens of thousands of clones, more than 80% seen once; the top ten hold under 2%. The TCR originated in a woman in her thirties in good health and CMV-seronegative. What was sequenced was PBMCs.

CDR3: CASRLTSGGSSYEQYF. The CDR3 nucleotides are TGTGCCAGCAGGCTCACTAGCGGAGGGAGCTCCTACGAGCAGTACTTC. The chain joins TRBV6-6 to TRBJ2-7; 8 bases line up with TRBD2. Germline V gene lookup returns CDR1 MNHNY and CDR2 SVGAGI (reference sequence). J lost 0 bases, V lost 6 bases, and 10 bases had no gene match. CDR3 length equals 16 residues.